This TCR beta chain was sequenced in a study of cytotoxic CD8 clonotypes in ibrutinib-treated CLL. Study background: Samples averaged approximately 250,000 productive templates and 80,000 to 100,000 productive rearrangements.

The method was immunoSEQ multiplex PCR; TCRdb's version includes in-frame clones alone and lacks a portion of them. The sample carries more than 85,000 clones, 75% to 80% recorded once. A few counts support this clone. CDR1 is LNHDA and CDR2 is SQIVND in the germline V gene (reference sequence). This CDR3 has 14 residues. V lost 6 bases, J lost 3 bases, and 15 bases lay in between. The clonotype comes from a human donor with chronic lymphocytic leukemia. This sample comprised PBMCs, obtained after 24 months of ibrutinib treatment. The V gene is TRBV19, the J gene TRBJ2-7, with D possibly being TRBD1 (6 bases). CDR3 sequence reads: CASSPRGSVYEQYF. The CDR3, as DNA: TGTGCCAGTAGCCCCAGGGGAAGTGTCTACGAGCAGTACTTC. Filled out from reference TRBV19 and TRBJ2-7, the complete variable domain reads DGGITQSPKYLFRKEGQNVTLSCEQNLNHDAMYWYRQDPGQGLRLIYYSQIVNDFQKGDIAEGYSVSREKKESFPLTVTSAQKNPTAFYLCASSPRGSVYEQYFGPGTRLTVT.